Listed below are T cell receptor beta chains from one sample, sequenced in a study of blood T cell repertoires in COVID-19. Sequenced by immunoSEQ multiplex PCR; TCRdb stores in-frame clones only, minus some. The sample records approximately 90,000 clones, roughly 84% being singletons. Sequences were obtained from peripheral blood. The receptors shown here come from a man between 60 and 75 years old with acute or convalescent COVID-19. The CDR3 runs from the conserved cysteine through the conserved F or W. A D gene is named only where the DNA matches it firmly. Clone size is given for some rows only: seen once, a few or many times, or a class if the clone is expanded.

d_gene	v_gene	j_gene	abundance	CDR3aa	CDR3nt
TRBD2	TRBV2	TRBJ2-1	.	CASRAPGLANEQFF	TGTGCCAGCAGGGCACCGGGACTAGCCAATGAGCAGTTCTTC
.	TRBV7-9	TRBJ1-6	.	CASSLSRGAGSPLHF	TGTGCCAGCAGCTTATCACGGGGGGCAGGTTCACCCCTCCACTTT
.	TRBV28	TRBJ1-3	.	CASSLRFLAGRRSGNTIYF	TGTGCCAGCAGTTTACGCTTCTTAGCGGGACGGCGCTCTGGAAACACCATATATTTT
.	TRBV5-1	TRBJ1-2	.	CASSLPPGGYTF	TGCGCCAGCAGCCTCCCGCCGGGGGGCTACACCTTC
.	TRBV7-2	TRBJ1-6	few	CASRQTGDNSPLHF	TGTGCCAGCAGACAAACAGGAGATAATTCACCCCTCCACTTT
.	TRBV6-4	TRBJ2-1	.	CASAPAGEPYNEQFF	TGTGCCAGCGCCCCGGCAGGGGAACCCTACAATGAGCAGTTCTTC
.	TRBV6-5	TRBJ1-1	.	CASRRDSTSEAFF	TGTGCCAGCCGACGGGACTCAACATCTGAAGCTTTCTTT
.	TRBV19	TRBJ1-4	.	CAVQVRGNEKLFF	TGTGCCGTACAGGTTCGAGGTAATGAAAAACTGTTTTTT
TRBD1	TRBV15	TRBJ1-4	.	CATSRDRDREVGWEKLFF	TGTGCCACCAGCAGAGATCGGGACAGGGAGGTTGGATGGGAAAAACTGTTTTTT
TRBD1	TRBV7-2	TRBJ2-3	.	CASSLRGGRGTDTQYF	TGTGCCAGCAGCTTACGAGGGGGCAGGGGCACAGATACGCAGTATTTT